The source of this TCR beta chain is a study of shared clonotypes between healthy human individuals. Whole-study results and caveats: Naive subsets, compared against memory subsets, generally had larger estimated richness values. Sampling was confined to blood; repertoires within tissues likely differ. Several donors held approximately 4.5% of naive CD4 clonotypes in common. Generation probability values for non-shared clonotypes were lower than those for clonotypes shared by all four donors.

Germline lookup yields CDR1 SGHNT and CDR2 YYREEE (reference sequence). Trimming stripped 6 bases from V and 0 bases from J, with 14 bases between. The CDR3 runs to 15 residues. To note about this clone: Its antigen is not identified.

Assay: immunoSEQ multiplex PCR; the TCRdb copy retains only in-frame clones and omits some. The sample has roughly 2.5 million clones, more than 80% seen once. The chain has TRBV5-4 and TRBJ2-3, with D perhaps TRBD2 (5 bases). The sample comprised naive CD4+ T cells sorted from blood. The subset here: CD45RA+ positively selected. The sequence came from a young man in good health. CDR3 sequence (DNA): TGTGCCAGCAAACGGGATTATTCAAGCACAGATACGCAGTATTTT. Translating gives CASKRDYSSTDTQYF.